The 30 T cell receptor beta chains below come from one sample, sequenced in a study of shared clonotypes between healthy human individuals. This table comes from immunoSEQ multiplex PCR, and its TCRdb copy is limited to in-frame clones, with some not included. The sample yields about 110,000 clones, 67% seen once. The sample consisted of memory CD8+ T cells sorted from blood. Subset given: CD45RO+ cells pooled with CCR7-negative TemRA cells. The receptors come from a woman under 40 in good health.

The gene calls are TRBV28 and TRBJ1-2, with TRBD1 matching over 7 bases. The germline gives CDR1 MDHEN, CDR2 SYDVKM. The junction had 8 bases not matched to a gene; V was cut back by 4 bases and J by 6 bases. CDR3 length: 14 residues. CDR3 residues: CASSSSGGTDGYTF. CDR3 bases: TGTGCCAGCAGTTCCTCAGGGGGGACAGATGGCTACACCTTC.

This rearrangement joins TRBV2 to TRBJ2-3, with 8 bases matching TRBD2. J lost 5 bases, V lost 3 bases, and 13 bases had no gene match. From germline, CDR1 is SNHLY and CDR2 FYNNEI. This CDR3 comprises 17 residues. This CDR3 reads CASSDQVLAEEGDTQYF. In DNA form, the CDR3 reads TGTGCCAGCAGTGACCAGGTACTAGCGGAGGAAGGAGATACGCAGTATTTT.

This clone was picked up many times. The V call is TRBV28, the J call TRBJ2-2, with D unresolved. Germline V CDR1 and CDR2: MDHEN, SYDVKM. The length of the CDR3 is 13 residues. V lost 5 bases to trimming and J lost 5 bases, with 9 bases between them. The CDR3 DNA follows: TGTGCCAGCAGTCAACTCCTTACCGGGGAGCTGTTTTTT. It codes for CASSQLLTGELFF.

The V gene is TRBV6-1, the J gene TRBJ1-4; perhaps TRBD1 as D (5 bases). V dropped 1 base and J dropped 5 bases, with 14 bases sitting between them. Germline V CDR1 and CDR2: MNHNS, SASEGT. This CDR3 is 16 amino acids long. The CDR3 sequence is CASSEGGGFGNEKLFF. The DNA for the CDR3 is TGTGCCAGCAGTGAAGGTGGGGGGTTCGGGAATGAAAAACTGTTTTTT.

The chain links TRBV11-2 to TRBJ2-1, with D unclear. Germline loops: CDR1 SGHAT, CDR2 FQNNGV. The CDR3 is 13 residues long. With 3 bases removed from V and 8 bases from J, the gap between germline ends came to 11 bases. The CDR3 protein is CASSLSGSHEQFF. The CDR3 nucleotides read TGTGCCAGCAGCTTGTCAGGTTCCCATGAGCAGTTCTTC.

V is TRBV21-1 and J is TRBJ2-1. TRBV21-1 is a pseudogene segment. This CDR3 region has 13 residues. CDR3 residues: CASSKAQGGEQFF. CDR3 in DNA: TGTGCCAGCAGCAAAGCGCAAGGTGGTGAGCAGTTCTTC.

The CDR3 protein is CASGPRQGLEQYF. As DNA, the CDR3 is TGTGCCAGCGGACCGCGACAGGGGCTGGAGCAGTACTTC. This chain connects TRBV27 to TRBJ2-7; 8 bases line up with TRBD1. Losses at the gene ends were 8 bases for V and 7 bases for J; bases not matched to a gene: 10. This CDR3 region has 13 residues. Germline V gene sequence: CDR1 MNHEY, CDR2 SMNVEV (reference sequence).

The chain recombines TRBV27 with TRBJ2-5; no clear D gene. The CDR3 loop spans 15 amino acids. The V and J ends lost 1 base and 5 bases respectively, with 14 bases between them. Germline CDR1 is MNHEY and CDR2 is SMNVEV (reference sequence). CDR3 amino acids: CASSLYPGLGETQYF. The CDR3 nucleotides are TGTGCCAGCAGTTTATATCCAGGCTTAGGGGAGACCCAGTACTTC.

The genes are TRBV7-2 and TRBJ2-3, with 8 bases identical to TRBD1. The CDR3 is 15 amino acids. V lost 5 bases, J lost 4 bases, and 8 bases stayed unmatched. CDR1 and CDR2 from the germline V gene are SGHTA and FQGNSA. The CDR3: CASSHRGSLADTQYF. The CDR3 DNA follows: TGTGCCAGCAGCCACAGGGGGTCTCTGGCAGATACGCAGTATTTT.

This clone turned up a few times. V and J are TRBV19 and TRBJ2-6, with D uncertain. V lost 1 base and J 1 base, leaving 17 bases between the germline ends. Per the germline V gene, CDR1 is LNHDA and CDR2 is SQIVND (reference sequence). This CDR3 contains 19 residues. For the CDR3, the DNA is TGTGCCAGTAGTATAGCGGTCGCGGTCGAACGGTCTGGGGCCAACGTCCTGACTTTC. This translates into CASSIAVAVERSGANVLTF.

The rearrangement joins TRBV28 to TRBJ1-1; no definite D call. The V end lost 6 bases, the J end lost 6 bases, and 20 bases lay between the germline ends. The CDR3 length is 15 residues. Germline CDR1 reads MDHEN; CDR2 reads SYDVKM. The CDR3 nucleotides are TGTGCCAGCAGCCCCCCCGACAAAGAGGTATCTGAAGCTTTCTTT. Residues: CASSPPDKEVSEAFF.

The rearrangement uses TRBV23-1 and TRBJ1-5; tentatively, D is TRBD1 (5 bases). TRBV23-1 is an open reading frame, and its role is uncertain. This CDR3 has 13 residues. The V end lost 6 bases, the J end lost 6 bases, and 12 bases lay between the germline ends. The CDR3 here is CASRRDRVQPQHF. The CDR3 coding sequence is TGCGCCAGCAGAAGGGACCGCGTTCAGCCCCAGCATTTT.

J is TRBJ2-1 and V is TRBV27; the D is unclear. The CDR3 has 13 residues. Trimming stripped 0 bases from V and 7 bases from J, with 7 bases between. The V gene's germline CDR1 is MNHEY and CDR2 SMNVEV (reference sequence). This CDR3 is CASSLSPRNEQFF. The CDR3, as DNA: TGTGCCAGCAGTTTATCCCCTAGGAATGAGCAGTTCTTC.

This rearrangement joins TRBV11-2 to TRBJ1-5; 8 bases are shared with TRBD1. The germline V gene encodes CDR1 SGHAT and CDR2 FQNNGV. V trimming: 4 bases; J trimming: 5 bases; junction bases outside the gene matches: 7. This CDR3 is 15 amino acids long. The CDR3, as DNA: TGTGCCAGCAGCTCCGGACAGGGAAAGTATCAGCCCCAGCATTTT. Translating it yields CASSSGQGKYQPQHF.

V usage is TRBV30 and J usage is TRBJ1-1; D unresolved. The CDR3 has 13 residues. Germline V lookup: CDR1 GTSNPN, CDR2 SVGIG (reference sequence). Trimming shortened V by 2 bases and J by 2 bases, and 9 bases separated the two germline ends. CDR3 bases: TGTGCCTGGAGTTCCTACAGAAACACTGAAGCTTTCTTT. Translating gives CAWSSYRNTEAFF.

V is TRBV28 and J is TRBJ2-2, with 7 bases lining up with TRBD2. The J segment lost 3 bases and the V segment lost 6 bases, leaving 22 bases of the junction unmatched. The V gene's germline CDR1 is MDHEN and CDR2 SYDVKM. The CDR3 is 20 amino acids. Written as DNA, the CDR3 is TGTGCCAGCAGCCATATTATTGACGCCCCCCTAGCGGAAGACACCGGGGAGCTGTTTTTT. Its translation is CASSHIIDAPLAEDTGELFF.

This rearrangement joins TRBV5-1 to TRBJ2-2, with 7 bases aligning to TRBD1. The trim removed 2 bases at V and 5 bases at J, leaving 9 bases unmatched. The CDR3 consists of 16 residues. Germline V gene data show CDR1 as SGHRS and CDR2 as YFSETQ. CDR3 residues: CASSLKRTGSTGELFF. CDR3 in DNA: TGCGCCAGCAGCTTAAAGAGGACAGGTTCTACCGGGGAGCTGTTTTTT.

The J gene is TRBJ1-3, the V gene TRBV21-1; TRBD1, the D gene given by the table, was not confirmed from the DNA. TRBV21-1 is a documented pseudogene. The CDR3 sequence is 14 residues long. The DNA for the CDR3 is TGTGCCAGCAGCAAAAGGGGCAGTGGAAACACCATATATTTT. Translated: CASSKRGSGNTIYF.

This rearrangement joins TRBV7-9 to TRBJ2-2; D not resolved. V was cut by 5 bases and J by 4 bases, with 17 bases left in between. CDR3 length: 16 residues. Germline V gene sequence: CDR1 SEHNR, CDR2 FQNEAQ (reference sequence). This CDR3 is CASSHWSGRVTGELFF. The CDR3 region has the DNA TGTGCCAGCAGCCATTGGTCCGGGCGCGTCACCGGGGAGCTGTTTTTT.

The CDR3 region has the DNA TGTGCCAGCAGTTGGGACAGGGTCGAGCAGTACTTC. It translates to CASSWDRVEQYF. The chain employs TRBV5-5 and TRBJ2-7, with TRBD1 identical over 9 bases. The CDR3 has 12 amino acids. CDR1 SGHKS and CDR2 YYEKEE come from the germline V gene (reference sequence). With 5 bases clipped from V and 6 bases from J, the junction kept 3 bases outside the gene matches.

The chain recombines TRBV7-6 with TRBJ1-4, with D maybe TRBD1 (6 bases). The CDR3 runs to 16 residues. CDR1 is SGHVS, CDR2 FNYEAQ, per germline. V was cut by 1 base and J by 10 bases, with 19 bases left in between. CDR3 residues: CASSLEWWGALGKLFF. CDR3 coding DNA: TGTGCCAGCAGCTTAGAGTGGTGGGGGGCTCTCGGAAAACTGTTTTTT. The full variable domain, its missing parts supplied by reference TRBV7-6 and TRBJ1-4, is GAGVSQSPRYKVTKRGQDVALRCDPISGHVSLYWYRQALGQGPEFLTYFNYEAQQDKSGLPNDRFSAERPEGSISTLTIQRTEQRDSAMYRCASSLEWWGALGKLFFGSGTQLSVL.

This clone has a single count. The CDR3 is CASSQDDYEQYF. The CDR3 coding sequence is TGTGCCAGCAGCCAGGACGACTACGAGCAGTACTTC. J is TRBJ2-7 and V is TRBV5-6; D call uncertain. In germline, CDR1 is SGHDT, CDR2 YYEEEE. The CDR3 has 12 residues. V dropped 4 bases and J dropped 3 bases, with 8 bases sitting between them.

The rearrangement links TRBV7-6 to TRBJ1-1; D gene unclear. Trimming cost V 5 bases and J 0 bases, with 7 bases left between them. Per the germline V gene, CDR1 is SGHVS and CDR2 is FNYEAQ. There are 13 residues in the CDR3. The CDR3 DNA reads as TGTGCCAGCAGCCCGGTGTTGAACACTGAAGCTTTCTTT. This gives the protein CASSPVLNTEAFF.

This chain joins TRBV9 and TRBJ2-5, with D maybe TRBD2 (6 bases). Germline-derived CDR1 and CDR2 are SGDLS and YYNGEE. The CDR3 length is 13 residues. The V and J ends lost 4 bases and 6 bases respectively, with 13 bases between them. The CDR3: CASSPGTGQTQYF. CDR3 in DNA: TGTGCCAGCAGCCCCGGGACTGGGCAGACCCAGTACTTC.

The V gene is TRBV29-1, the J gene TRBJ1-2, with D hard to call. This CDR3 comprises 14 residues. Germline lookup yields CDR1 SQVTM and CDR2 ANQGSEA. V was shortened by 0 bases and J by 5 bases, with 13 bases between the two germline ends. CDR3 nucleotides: TGCAGCGTTGAAGATCGTAGCGGGAGATATGGCTACACCTTC. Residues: CSVEDRSGRYGYTF.

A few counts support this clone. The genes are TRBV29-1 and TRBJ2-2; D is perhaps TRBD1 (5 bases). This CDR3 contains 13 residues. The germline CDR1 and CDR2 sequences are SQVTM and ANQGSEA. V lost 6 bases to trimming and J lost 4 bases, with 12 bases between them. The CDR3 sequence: CSVSDSRTGELFF. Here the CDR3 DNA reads TGCAGCGTCAGCGACAGCCGCACCGGGGAGCTGTTTTTT.

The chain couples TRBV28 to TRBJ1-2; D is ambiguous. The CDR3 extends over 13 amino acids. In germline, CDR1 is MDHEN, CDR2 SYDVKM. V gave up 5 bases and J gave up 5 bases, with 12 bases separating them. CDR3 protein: CASSAFVGYGYTF. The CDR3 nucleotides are TGTGCCAGCAGTGCATTCGTCGGGTATGGCTACACCTTC.

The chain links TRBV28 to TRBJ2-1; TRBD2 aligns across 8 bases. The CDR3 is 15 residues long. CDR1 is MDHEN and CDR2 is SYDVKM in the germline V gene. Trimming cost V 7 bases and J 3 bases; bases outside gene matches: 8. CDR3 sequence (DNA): TGTGCCAGCACCCCGGGGGGGGTGGACTACAATGAGCAGTTCTTC. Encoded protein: CASTPGGVDYNEQFF.

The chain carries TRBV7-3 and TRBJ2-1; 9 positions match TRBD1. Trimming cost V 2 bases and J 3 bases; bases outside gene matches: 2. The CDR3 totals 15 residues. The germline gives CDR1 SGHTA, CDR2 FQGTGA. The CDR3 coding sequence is TGTGCCAGCAGCTTAGTGGGACAGGGCTACAATGAGCAGTTCTTC. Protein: CASSLVGQGYNEQFF.

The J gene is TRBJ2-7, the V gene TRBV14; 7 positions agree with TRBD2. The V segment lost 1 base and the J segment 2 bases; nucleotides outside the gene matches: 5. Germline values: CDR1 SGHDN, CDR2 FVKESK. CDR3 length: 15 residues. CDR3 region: CASSQAKGRAYEQYF. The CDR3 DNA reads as TGTGCCAGCAGCCAAGCTAAAGGGAGGGCCTACGAGCAGTACTTC.